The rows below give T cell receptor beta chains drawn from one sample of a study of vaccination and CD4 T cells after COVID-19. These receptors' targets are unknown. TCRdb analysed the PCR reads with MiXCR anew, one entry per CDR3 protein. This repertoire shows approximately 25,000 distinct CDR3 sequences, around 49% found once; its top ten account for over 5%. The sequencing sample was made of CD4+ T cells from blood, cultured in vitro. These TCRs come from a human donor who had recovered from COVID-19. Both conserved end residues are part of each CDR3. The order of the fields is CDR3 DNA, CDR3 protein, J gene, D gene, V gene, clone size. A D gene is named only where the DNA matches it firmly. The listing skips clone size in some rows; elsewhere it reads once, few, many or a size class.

TGTGCCAGCAGTGAATTCGGGAACTACCCAAACATTCAGTACTTC CASSEFGNYPNIQYF TRBJ2-4 - TRBV6-1 -
TGCGCCAGCAGGGGGACATCTTACGAGCAGTACTTC CASRGTSYEQYF TRBJ2-7 - TRBV5-1 few
TGTGCCAGTAGTTGGGGGGTCGGTGATCAGCCCCAGCATTTT CASSWGVGDQPQHF TRBJ1-5 - TRBV19 -
TGTGCCAGCAGTGCGTCGGGACAGAATCAGCCCCAGCATTTT CASSASGQNQPQHF TRBJ1-5 TRBD1 TRBV6-2/TRBV6-3 few
TGTGCCAGCAGTAACAGGGCACGCGGGCAGTACTTC CASSNRARGQYF TRBJ2-7 - TRBV2 -
TGTGCCAGCAGTCCAGGTACCCAAACAGGGGCCTCTGGAAACACCATATATTTT CASSPGTQTGASGNTIYF TRBJ1-3 TRBD1 TRBV27 -
TGTGCCAGCAGTAAACAGGGGTCTGAAGCTTTCTTT CASSKQGSEAFF TRBJ1-1 TRBD1 TRBV6-1 -
TGTGCCAGCAGTACACTAGCGGCATCCCCCAATGAGCAGTTCTTC CASSTLAASPNEQFF TRBJ2-1 TRBD2 TRBV12-3/TRBV12-4 -
TGCGCCAGCAAAGATAGCGGGGGGCCTACCGGGGAGCTGTTTTTT CASKDSGGPTGELFF TRBJ2-2 TRBD2 TRBV10-1 -
TGTGCCAGCAGCCGGGGCCCCAATCAGCCCCAGCATTTT CASSRGPNQPQHF TRBJ1-5 - TRBV7-3 -
TGTGCCAGCAGTTACAGAGATCAGCCCCAGCATTTT CASSYRDQPQHF TRBJ1-5 - TRBV6-2/TRBV6-3 few
TGTGCCAGCAGCTTAGGGTCTCGGGAGAATCAGCCCCAGCATTTT CASSLGSRENQPQHF TRBJ1-5 - TRBV7-9 -
TGTGCCAGCAGCTCGGGACTAGCGGGGTACAATGAGCAGTTCTTC CASSSGLAGYNEQFF TRBJ2-1 TRBD2 TRBV11-2 -
TGCGCCAGCAGCCGCGGGGACAGCGTCAATCAGCCCCAGCATTTT CASSRGDSVNQPQHF TRBJ1-5 TRBD1 TRBV4-1 -
TGTGCCAGCACCGACTACGACATGTACGAGCAGTACTTC CASTDYDMYEQYF TRBJ2-7 - TRBV6-1 -
TGCAGTGCCTGGGCCGGGGCCGGATTCGGCTACACCTTC CSAWAGAGFGYTF TRBJ1-2 - TRBV20-1 few
TGTGCCAGCAGTCCCTCCGGGTCCTCAAAGGGCGAGCAGTACTTC CASSPSGSSKGEQYF TRBJ2-7 - TRBV28 -
TGCAGTGCTAGAATTTGGGGACTAGCGGGTTCGACAGATACGCAGTATTTT CSARIWGLAGSTDTQYF TRBJ2-3 TRBD2 TRBV20-1 once
TGTGCCAGCAGACGGGACAGCGCCAATCAGCCCCAGCATTTT CASRRDSANQPQHF TRBJ1-5 TRBD1 TRBV2 -
TGCGCCAGCAGCTTGGATTCAGGGAACACTGAAGCTTTCTTT CASSLDSGNTEAFF TRBJ1-1 - TRBV5-1 once
TGTGCCAGCTCACCTTCCCCTTCGGGGGGGGCGCACTATGGCTACACCTTC CASSPSPSGGAHYGYTF TRBJ1-2 - TRBV18 -
TGTGCCACCAGCAGGGGACTAGCGGGAGGGCGGGAGCAGTTCTTC CATSRGLAGGREQFF TRBJ2-1 TRBD2 TRBV15 -
TGCAGTGCTAGTACCAGCGGATTCTTCTATGGCTACACCTTC CSASTSGFFYGYTF TRBJ1-2 - TRBV20-1 few
TGCGCCAGCAGCTTGGGACAGGTGACCTACGAGCAGTACTTC CASSLGQVTYEQYF TRBJ2-7 - TRBV5-1 -
TGTGCCAGCAGCCTTAGCAATGAGCAGTTCTTC CASSLSNEQFF TRBJ2-1 - TRBV11-2 -
TGTGCCAGCAGTTACCCCCCGACAGGGGGGAATGAGCAGTTCTTC CASSYPPTGGNEQFF TRBJ2-1 TRBD1 TRBV6-2/TRBV6-3 -
TGTGCCAGTGGCCGGGACGAAAATACCCGGGGAGCTTTCTTT CASGRDENTRGAFF TRBJ1-1 - TRBV7-2 -
TGTGCCACCAGTGACCCTCGCAGGGGGTTCACAGATACGCAGTATTTT CATSDPRRGFTDTQYF TRBJ2-3 TRBD1 TRBV24-1 -
TGTGCCAGCAGTCCAACCGGGCCGGGAAGGACGGAGACCCAGTACTTC CASSPTGPGRTETQYF TRBJ2-5 - TRBV28 -
TGTGCCAGCTCCGCCTCCTACGAGCAGTACTTC CASSASYEQYF TRBJ2-7 - TRBV2 -
TGCAGTGCTACGGGACTAGCCTTCGGTGAGCAGTACTTC CSATGLAFGEQYF TRBJ2-7 TRBD2 TRBV20-1 few
TGCAGTGCTAGAGGTCAGCCTACCTACGAGCAGTACTTC CSARGQPTYEQYF TRBJ2-7 - TRBV20-1 few
TGCAGTGCTAGAGTTTCGTTCGATTCACCCCTCCACTTT CSARVSFDSPLHF TRBJ1-6 - TRBV20-1 -
TGTGCCAGCTCACCACCTAGCGGGGCCGGTCGGTACTTC CASSPPSGAGRYF TRBJ2-5 TRBD2 TRBV18 once
TGTGCCACCAGCAGAGACGGGTTTGAGCAGTTCTTC CATSRDGFEQFF TRBJ2-1 - TRBV15 few
TGTGCCAGCAGCAAGACTAGCGTAGGCACAGATACGCAGTATTTT CASSKTSVGTDTQYF TRBJ2-3 TRBD2 TRBV7-2 few
TGTGCCAGCAGCTTGGTGGCAGACTCCTACGAGCAGTACTTC CASSLVADSYEQYF TRBJ2-7 - TRBV5-4 -
TGTGCCATCCCCAACATCAGCCCCACCGGGGAGCTGTTTTTT CAIPNISPTGELFF TRBJ2-2 - TRBV27 -
TGTGCCAGCAGTCCATCCGGACTAATGGGCTCCTACGAGCAGTACTTC CASSPSGLMGSYEQYF TRBJ2-7 - TRBV7-2 -
TGTGCCAGCAGAGCAGGGGACATCGACACCGGGGAGCTGTTTTTT CASRAGDIDTGELFF TRBJ2-2 - TRBV11-3 once
TGTGCCAGCAGCCTTGGGACTAGCGGGAGGCCGGGCGATGAGCAGTTCTTC CASSLGTSGRPGDEQFF TRBJ2-1 TRBD2 TRBV11-2 -
TGCGCCAGCAGCTTGGGACCTCAAGGGGATGGCGAGCAGTACTTC CASSLGPQGDGEQYF TRBJ2-7 - TRBV5-1 -
TGCAGTGCTAGAGGTCTTAATGAAAAACTGTTTTTT CSARGLNEKLFF TRBJ1-4 - TRBV20-1 -
TGTGCCAGCAGTGAATATCGGGCAGGCTGGGGCACTGAAGCTTTCTTT CASSEYRAGWGTEAFF TRBJ1-1 - TRBV25-1 -
TGCGCCAGCAGCCAAGATGAGTATCCCGGCTCTGGAAACACCATATATTTT CASSQDEYPGSGNTIYF TRBJ1-3 - TRBV4-1 -
TGCAGCGTTGTCTTGCGGGCAGGGCAGAACACTGAAGCTTTCTTT CSVVLRAGQNTEAFF TRBJ1-1 - TRBV29-1 -
TGTGCCAGCAGGGAGGACAGATTGAACACTGAAGCTTTCTTT CASREDRLNTEAFF TRBJ1-1 - TRBV21-1 -
TGTGCCACCAGCAGAGAGGGACTTCAGGGGGAAAAACTGTTTTTT CATSREGLQGEKLFF TRBJ1-4 - TRBV15 few
TGTGCCAGCAGCCGTGACAGGGTTCGCCACTACGAGCAGTACTTC CASSRDRVRHYEQYF TRBJ2-7 TRBD1 TRBV14 -
TGTGCCAGCAGCGCTAGGACAGGGGGAGAAGGGGAGCTGTTTTTT CASSARTGGEGELFF TRBJ2-2 TRBD1 TRBV9 -
TGTGCCAGCAGCCCACCGGGACAGGGTATCGTTTTCTTT CASSPPGQGIVFF TRBJ1-1 TRBD1 TRBV2 -
TGTGCCAGCAGTTCTAGCACAGATACGCAGTATTTT CASSSSTDTQYF TRBJ2-3 - TRBV2 few